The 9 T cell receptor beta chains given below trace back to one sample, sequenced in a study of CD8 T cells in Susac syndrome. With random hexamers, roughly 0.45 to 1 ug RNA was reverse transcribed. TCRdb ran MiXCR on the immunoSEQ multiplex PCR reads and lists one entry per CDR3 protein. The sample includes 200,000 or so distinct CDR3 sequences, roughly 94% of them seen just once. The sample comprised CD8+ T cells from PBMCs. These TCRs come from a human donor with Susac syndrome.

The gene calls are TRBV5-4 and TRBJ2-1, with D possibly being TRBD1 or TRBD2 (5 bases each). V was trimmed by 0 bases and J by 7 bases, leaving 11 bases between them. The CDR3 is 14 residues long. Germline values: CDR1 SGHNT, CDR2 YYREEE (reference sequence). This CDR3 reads CASSLDGGLNEQFF. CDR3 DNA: TGTGCCAGCAGCTTGGATGGGGGTTTGAATGAGCAGTTCTTC.

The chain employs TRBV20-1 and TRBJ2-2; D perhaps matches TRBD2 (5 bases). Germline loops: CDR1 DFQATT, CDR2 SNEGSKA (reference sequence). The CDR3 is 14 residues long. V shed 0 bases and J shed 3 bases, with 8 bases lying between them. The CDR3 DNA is TGCAGTGCTAGAGATAAGGACTACACCGGGGAGCTGTTTTTT. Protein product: CSARDKDYTGELFF.

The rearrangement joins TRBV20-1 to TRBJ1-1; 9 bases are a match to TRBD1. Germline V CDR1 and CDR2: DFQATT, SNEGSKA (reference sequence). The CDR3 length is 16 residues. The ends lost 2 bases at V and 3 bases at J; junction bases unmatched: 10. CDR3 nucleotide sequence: TGCAGTGCTAGACCGGGACAGGGTATTTGGCACACTGAAGCTTTCTTT. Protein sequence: CSARPGQGIWHTEAFF.

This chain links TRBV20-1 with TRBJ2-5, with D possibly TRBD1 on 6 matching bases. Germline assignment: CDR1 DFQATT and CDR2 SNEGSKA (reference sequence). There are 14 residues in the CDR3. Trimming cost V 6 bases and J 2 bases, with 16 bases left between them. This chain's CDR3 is CSATFGTSQETQYF. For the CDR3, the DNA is TGCAGTGCCACTTTCGGGACAAGTCAAGAGACCCAGTACTTC.

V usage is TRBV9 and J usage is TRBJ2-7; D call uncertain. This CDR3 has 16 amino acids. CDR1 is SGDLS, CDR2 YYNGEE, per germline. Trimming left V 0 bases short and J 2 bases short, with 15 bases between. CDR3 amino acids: CASSVEFSPDPYEQYF. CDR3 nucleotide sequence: TGTGCCAGCAGCGTAGAATTTTCGCCGGATCCCTACGAGCAGTACTTC.

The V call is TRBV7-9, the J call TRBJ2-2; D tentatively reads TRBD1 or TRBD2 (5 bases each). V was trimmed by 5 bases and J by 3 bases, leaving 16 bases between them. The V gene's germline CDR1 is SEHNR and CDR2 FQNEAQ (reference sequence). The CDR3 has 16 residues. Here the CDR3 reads CASSPSSGTDTGELFF. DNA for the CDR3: TGTGCCAGCAGCCCGAGCTCCGGGACGGACACCGGGGAGCTGTTTTTT.

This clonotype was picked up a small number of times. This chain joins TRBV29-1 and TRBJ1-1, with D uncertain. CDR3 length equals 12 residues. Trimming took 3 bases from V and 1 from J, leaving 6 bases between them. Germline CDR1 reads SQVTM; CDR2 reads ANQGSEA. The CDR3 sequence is CSVDLRNTEAFF. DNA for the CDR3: TGCAGCGTTGATTTGCGGAACACTGAAGCTTTCTTT.

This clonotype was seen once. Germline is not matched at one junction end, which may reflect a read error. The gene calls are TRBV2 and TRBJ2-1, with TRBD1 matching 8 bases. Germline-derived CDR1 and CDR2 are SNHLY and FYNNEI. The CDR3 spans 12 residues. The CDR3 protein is CAGRGLVNEQFF. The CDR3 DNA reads TGTGCCGGCAGGGGGCTGGTCAATGAGCAGTTCTTC.

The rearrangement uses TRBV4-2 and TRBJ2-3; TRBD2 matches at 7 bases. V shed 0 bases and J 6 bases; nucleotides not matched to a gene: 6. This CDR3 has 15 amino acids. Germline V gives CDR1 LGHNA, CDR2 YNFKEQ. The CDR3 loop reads CASSQERENSDTQYF. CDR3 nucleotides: TGTGCCAGCAGCCAAGAGCGGGAGAACAGTGATACGCAGTATTTT.